Below, 4 T cell receptor beta chains from the same sample are listed, as sequenced in a study of OX40 agonist ivuxolimab in advanced cancers. TCRdb keeps only in-frame clones here, not all; method: immunoSEQ multiplex PCR. The top ten clones hold roughly 1.9% of a sample with about 80,000 clones, 80% to 90% of them seen once. The sample was CD4+ or CD8+ T cells sorted from blood, taken in a trial of the OX40 agonist ivuxolimab. These receptors all stem from an adult with an advanced solid tumor such as melanoma, head and neck, liver or kidney cancer.

The rearrangement uses TRBV29-1 and TRBJ2-7; D is possibly TRBD2 (5 bases). This CDR3 contains 17 residues. Germline CDR1 SQVTM, CDR2 ANQGSEA. The germline V and J ends were trimmed by 2 bases and 0 bases, with 20 bases remaining between them. The CDR3 DNA reads as TGCAGCGTTGAACGGCGTGACCCGGAGGCTTTCTCCTACGAGCAGTACTTC. Translating it yields CSVERRDPEAFSYEQYF.

The chain combines TRBV7-6 with TRBJ1-6; D remains ambiguous. V lost 1 base to trimming and J lost 1 base, with 5 bases between them. Germline loops: CDR1 SGHVS, CDR2 FNYEAQ. The CDR3 totals 15 residues. The CDR3 region has the DNA TGTGCCAGCAGCTTAGGCAGGTCCTATAATTCACCCCTCCACTTT. Protein: CASSLGRSYNSPLHF.

The chain has TRBV28 and TRBJ2-7; TRBD1 agrees at 7 bases. The J segment lost 4 bases and the V segment lost 7 bases, leaving 7 bases of the junction unmatched. The CDR3 covers 13 residues. Per the germline V gene, CDR1 is MDHEN and CDR2 is SYDVKM. CDR3 nucleotide sequence: TGTGCCAGCAAACCGGGACAGCCTTACGAGCAGTACTTC. Residues: CASKPGQPYEQYF.

The V and J genes are TRBV19 and TRBJ2-1; D remains unclear. Trimming took 3 bases from V and 5 from J, leaving 11 bases between them. The CDR3 has 14 amino acids. CDR1 LNHDA and CDR2 SQIVND come from the germline V gene (reference sequence). CDR3 sequence reads: CASSIRVEDNEQFF. The CDR3 region has the DNA TGTGCCAGTAGTATCCGGGTTGAAGACAATGAGCAGTTCTTC.